This T cell receptor (beta chain) is from a study of blood T cell repertoires in COVID-19. Germline CDR1 SGDLS, CDR2 YYNGEE. CDR3 length: 14 amino acids. Trimming removed 4 bases at V and 4 bases at J, with 14 bases between. Enrollment of patients from Seattle took place during active infection, with longitudinal follow-up. Produced via immunoSEQ multiplex PCR; TCRdb's table is partial and in-frame only. The table has some 160,000 clones, about 87% seen once. The V call is TRBV9, the J call TRBJ1-2; a possible D gene is TRBD1 (6 bases). The sample was peripheral blood. The receptor's source is a woman older than 75 with COVID-19, enrolled during active disease. The DNA of the CDR3 is TGTGCCAGCAGCCCGGACAGCCTAATCTATGGCTACACCTTC. Encoded protein: CASSPDSLIYGYTF.